This T cell receptor beta chain was sequenced in a study of T cells in Graves' hyperthyroidism and ophthalmopathy. Turning to the study itself: Upon initial diagnosis and before any treatment, peripheral blood was collected.

This clonotype showed up just a few times. Its antigen is not known. Patients between 18 and 65 years old had hyperthyroidism, newly diagnosed and lasting under 2 months. RNA transcripts served as the template for amplifying TCR beta CDR3 regions. A first-round RT-PCR of the TCR CDR3 used the HTBI primer set. MiXCR, run by TCRdb on the multiplex PCR reads, gives a single entry per CDR3 protein. In the table there are hundreds of thousands of distinct CDR3 sequences, over 35% of which are singletons. General study results and limits: The model predicted ophthalmopathy a median 6.5 months before onset. Ophthalmopathy was separated from stable hyperthyroidism by a 13 V-J model.

This CDR3 is 14 amino acids long. The junction had 7 bases not matched to a gene; V was cut back by 4 bases and J by 5 bases. Germline V CDR1 and CDR2: LGHDT, YNNKEL (reference sequence). The sequence derives from a woman aged 40-49 years with Graves' hyperthyroidism. Sequenced sample: blood. This chain links TRBV3-1 with TRBJ2-5; 7 positions match TRBD1. In DNA, the CDR3 is TGTGCCAGCAGCCCGCAAGGGACAGCGGAGACCCAGTACTTC. Residues: CASSPQGTAETQYF.